This T cell receptor (beta chain) was sequenced in a study of prognosis after radiotherapy for stage I lung cancer. Whole-study context: Patient ages ran from about 50 to 84, with a median of 74.5 years, and the group had 10 to 15 men and 5 to 7 women.

Multiplex PCR in two rounds served to amplify TCR beta CDR3 from genomic DNA. Amplification during the initial PCR round employed primers specific to each TRBV and TRBJ gene. From the multiplex PCR reads, TCRdb called clonotypes with MiXCR, one entry per CDR3 protein. The sample consists of about 51,000 distinct CDR3 sequences, 30% to 35% of them appearing once. Germline-derived CDR1 and CDR2 are SEHNR and FQNEAQ (reference sequence). This CDR3 spans 18 amino acids. J was trimmed by 6 bases and V by 4 bases; bases with no gene match: 15. Peripheral blood, in roughly 5.8-milliliter volumes, was drawn at each of two time points. This clonotype showed up many times.

The clonotype was recovered from a donor at least 50 years old with non-small cell lung cancer. V usage is TRBV7-9 and J usage is TRBJ1-1; the match to TRBD1 covers 12 bases. Sequencing used PBMCs, obtained before or after stereotactic body radiation therapy (not recorded which). CDR3: CASSSPPGGGQGASEAFF. CDR3 bases: TGTGCCAGCAGCTCCCCCCCGGGTGGGGGACAGGGGGCCTCTGAAGCTTTCTTT.